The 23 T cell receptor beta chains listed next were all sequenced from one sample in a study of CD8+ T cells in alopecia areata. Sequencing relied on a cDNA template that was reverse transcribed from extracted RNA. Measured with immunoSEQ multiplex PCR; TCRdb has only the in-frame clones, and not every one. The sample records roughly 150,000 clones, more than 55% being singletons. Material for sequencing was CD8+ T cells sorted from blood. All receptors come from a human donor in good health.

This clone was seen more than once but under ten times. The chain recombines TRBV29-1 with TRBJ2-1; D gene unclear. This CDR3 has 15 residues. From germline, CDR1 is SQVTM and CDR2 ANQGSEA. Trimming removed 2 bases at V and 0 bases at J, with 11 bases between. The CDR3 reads CSVESVLSSYNEQFF. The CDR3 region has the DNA TGCAGCGTTGAATCGGTACTGAGCTCCTACAATGAGCAGTTCTTC.

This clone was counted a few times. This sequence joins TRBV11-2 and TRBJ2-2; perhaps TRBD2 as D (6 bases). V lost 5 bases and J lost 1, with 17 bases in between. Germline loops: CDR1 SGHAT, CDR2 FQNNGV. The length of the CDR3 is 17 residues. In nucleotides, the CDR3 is TGTGCCAGCAGCCCCCCTTGGGTAGCGGAGAACACCGGGGAGCTGTTTTTT. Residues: CASSPPWVAENTGELFF.

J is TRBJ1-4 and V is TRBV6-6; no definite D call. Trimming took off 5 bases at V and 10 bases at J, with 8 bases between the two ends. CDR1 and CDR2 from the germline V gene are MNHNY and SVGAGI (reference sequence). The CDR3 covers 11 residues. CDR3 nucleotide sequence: TGTGCCAGCAGTCTATCCGGAAAACTGTTTTTT. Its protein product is CASSLSGKLFF.

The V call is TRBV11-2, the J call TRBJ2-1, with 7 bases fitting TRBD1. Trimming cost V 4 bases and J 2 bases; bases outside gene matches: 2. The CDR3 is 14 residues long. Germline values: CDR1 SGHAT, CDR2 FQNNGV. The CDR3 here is CASSSTGAYNEQFF. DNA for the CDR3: TGTGCCAGCAGCTCAACAGGGGCCTACAATGAGCAGTTCTTC.

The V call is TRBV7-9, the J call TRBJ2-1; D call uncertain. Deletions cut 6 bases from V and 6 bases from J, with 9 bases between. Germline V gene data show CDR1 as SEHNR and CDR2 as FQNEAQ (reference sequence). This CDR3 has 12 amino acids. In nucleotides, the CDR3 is TGTGCCAGCAGTCACGGTACCAATGAGCAGTTCTTC. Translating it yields CASSHGTNEQFF.

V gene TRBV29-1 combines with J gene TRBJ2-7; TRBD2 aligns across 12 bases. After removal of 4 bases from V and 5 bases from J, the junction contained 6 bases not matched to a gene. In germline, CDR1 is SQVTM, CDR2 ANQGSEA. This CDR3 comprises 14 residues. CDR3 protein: CSVVTTSGRNEQYF. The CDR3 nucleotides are TGCAGCGTTGTCACGACTAGCGGGAGAAACGAGCAGTACTTC.

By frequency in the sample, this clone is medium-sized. CDR3 nucleotides: TGTGCCAGCAGCCCCCAGGGACTAGCGGGAGCAGCCGAGCAGTACTTC. Translating gives CASSPQGLAGAAEQYF. The chain carries TRBV7-9 and TRBJ2-7; 14 bases fit TRBD2. This CDR3 contains 16 residues. In germline, CDR1 is SEHNR, CDR2 FQNEAQ (reference sequence). Trimming took 5 bases from V and 6 from J; bases not matched to a gene: 9.

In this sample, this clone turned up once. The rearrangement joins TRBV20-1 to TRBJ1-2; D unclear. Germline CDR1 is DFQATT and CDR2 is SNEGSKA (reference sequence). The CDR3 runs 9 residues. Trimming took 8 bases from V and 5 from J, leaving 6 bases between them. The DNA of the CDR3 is TGCAGTTCAGCGTATGGCTACACCTTC. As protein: CSSAYGYTF.

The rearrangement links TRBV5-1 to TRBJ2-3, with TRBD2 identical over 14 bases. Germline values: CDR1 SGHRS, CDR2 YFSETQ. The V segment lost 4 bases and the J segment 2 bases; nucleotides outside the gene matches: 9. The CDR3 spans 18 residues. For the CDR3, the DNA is TGCGCCAGCAGCACGCCGGGACTAGCGGGAGTTGACACAGATACGCAGTATTTT. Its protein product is CASSTPGLAGVDTDTQYF.

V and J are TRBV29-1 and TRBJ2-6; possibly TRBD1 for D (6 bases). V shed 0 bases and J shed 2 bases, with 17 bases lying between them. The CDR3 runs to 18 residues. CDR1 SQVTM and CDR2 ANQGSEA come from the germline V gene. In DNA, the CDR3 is TGCAGCGTTGAAGAGGGGGCGCTGGTTTCAACTGGGGCCAACGTCCTGACTTTC. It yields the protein CSVEEGALVSTGANVLTF.

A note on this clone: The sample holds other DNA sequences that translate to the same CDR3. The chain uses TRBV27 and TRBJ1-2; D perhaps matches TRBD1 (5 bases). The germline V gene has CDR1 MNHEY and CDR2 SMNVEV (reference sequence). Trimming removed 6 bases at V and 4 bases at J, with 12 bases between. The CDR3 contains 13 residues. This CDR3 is CASSPTGLYGYTF. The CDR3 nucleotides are TGTGCCAGCAGCCCTACAGGCCTCTATGGCTACACCTTC.

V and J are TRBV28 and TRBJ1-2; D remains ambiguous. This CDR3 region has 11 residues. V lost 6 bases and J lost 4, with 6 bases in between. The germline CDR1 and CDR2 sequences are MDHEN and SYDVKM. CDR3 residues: CASSDSYGYTF. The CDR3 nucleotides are TGTGCCAGCAGCGACTCCTATGGCTACACCTTC.

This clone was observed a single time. The CDR3 region has the DNA TGTGCCAGCAGTGTAGCGGGAGAGTTACATGAGCAGTTCTTC. Translation: CASSVAGELHEQFF. The chain employs TRBV27 and TRBJ2-1, with TRBD2 matching 9 bases. Germline assignment: CDR1 MNHEY and CDR2 SMNVEV (reference sequence). The CDR3 has 14 residues. The V and J ends lost 5 bases and 8 bases, in that order; junction bases with no gene match: 7.

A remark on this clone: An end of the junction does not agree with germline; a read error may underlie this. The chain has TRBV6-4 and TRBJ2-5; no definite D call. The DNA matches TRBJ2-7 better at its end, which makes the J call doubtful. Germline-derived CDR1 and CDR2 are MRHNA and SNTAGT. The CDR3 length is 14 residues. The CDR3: CASSYSGPPHEQYF. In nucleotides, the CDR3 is TGTGCCAGCAGTTACTCCGGGCCCCCCCACGAGCAGTACTTC.

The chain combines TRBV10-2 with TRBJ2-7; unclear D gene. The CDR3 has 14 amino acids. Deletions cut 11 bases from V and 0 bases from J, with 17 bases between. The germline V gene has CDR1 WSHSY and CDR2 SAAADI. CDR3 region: CAAKVAQLSYEQYF. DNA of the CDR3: TGCGCCGCCAAAGTGGCCCAGCTCTCCTACGAGCAGTACTTC.

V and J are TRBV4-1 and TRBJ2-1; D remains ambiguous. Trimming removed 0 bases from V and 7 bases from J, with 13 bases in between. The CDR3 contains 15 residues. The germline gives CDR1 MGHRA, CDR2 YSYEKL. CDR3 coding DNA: TGCGCCAGCAGCCAAGATAGGGCGGCGCGGAATGAGCAGTTCTTC. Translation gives CASSQDRAARNEQFF.

CDR3 nucleotide sequence: TGTGCCACCTCCCCTGGGGCCAACGTCCTGACTTTC. It specifies CATSPGANVLTF. The chain has TRBV27 and TRBJ2-6, with D unresolved. In germline, CDR1 is MNHEY, CDR2 SMNVEV (reference sequence). The CDR3 is 12 amino acids. V was cut by 10 bases and J by 2 bases, with 6 bases left in between.

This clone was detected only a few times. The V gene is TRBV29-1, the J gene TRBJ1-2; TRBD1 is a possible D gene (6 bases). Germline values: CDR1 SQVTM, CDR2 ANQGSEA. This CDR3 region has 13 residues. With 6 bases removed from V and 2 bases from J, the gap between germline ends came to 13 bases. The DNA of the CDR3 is TGCAGCGTGGCGGAGGGACAAAACTATGGCTACACCTTC. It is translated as CSVAEGQNYGYTF. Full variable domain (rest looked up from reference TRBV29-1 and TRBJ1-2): SAVISQKPSRDICQRGTSLTIQCQVDSQVTMMFWYRQQPGQSLTLIATANQGSEATYESGFVIDKFPISRPNLTFSTLTVSNMSPEDSSIYLCSVAEGQNYGYTFGSGTRLTVV.

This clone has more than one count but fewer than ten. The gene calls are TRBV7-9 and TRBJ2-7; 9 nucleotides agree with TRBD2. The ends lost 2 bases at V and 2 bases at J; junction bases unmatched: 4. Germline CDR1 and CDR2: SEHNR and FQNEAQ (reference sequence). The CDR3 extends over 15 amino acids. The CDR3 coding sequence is TGTGCCAGCAGCTTAACTAGCGGGCGGACCTACGAGCAGTACTTC. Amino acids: CASSLTSGRTYEQYF.

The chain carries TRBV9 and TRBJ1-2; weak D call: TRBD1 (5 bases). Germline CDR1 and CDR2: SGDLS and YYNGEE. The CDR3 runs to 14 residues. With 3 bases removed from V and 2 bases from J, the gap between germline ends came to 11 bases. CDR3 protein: CASSAFSGNYGYTF. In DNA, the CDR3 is TGTGCCAGCAGCGCCTTCTCAGGGAACTATGGCTACACCTTC.

The CDR3 nucleotides read TGCGCCAGCAGCCAAGAGTCTGAGATTTCTAACTATGGCTACACCTTC. This codes for CASSQESEISNYGYTF. The V gene is TRBV4-1, the J gene TRBJ1-2; D gene uncertain. Germline CDR1 reads MGHRA; CDR2 reads YSYEKL. The CDR3 sequence is 16 residues long. With 0 bases removed from V and 0 bases from J, the gap between germline ends came to 11 bases.

CDR3: CSVELDLYNEQFF. The CDR3 DNA follows: TGCAGCGTTGAATTAGATCTTTACAATGAGCAGTTCTTC. The chain carries TRBV29-1 and TRBJ2-1; D is undetermined. Germline V gene data show CDR1 as SQVTM and CDR2 as ANQGSEA. V was pared by 2 bases and J by 4 bases, with 9 bases between. This CDR3 spans 13 amino acids.

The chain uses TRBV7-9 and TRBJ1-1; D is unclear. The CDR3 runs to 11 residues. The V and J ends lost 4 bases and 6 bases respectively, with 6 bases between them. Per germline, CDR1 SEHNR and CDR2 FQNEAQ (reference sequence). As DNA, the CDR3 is TGTGCCAGCAGCTCCTGGGCTGAAGCTTTCTTT. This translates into CASSSWAEAFF.